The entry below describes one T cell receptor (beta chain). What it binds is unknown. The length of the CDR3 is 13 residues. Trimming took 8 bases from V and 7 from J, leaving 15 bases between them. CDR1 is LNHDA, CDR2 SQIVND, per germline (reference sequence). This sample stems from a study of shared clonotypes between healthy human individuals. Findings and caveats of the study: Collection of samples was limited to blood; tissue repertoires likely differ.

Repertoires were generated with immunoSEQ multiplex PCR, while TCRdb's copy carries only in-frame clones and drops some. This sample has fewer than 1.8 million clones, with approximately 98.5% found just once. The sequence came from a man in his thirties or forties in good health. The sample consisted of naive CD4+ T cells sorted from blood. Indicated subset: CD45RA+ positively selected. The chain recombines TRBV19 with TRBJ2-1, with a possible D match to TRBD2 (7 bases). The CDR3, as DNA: TGTGCCAGTGCGGGAGCCCAGGGGAATGAGCAGTTCTTC. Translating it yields CASAGAQGNEQFF. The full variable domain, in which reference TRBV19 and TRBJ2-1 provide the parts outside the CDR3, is DGGITQSPKYLFRKEGQNVTLSCEQNLNHDAMYWYRQDPGQGLRLIYYSQIVNDFQKGDIAEGYSVSREKKESFPLTVTSAQKNPTAFYLCASAGAQGNEQFFGPGTRLTVL.